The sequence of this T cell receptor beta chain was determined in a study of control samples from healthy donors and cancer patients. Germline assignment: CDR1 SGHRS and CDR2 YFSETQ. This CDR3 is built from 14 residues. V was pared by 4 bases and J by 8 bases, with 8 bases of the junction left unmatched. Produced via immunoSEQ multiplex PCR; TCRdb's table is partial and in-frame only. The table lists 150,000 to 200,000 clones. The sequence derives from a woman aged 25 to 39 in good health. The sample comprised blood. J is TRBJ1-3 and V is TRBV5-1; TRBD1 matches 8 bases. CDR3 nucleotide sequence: TGCGCCAGCAGCCTCGACAGGGGACGGGACACCATATATTTT. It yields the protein CASSLDRGRDTIYF.